This T cell receptor (beta chain) emerged from a study of shared clonotypes between healthy human individuals. The wider study: Per donor, CD8 memory used one plate, CD8 naive used two, CD4 memory used three and CD4 naive used three. Overall study results and limits: Naive CD4 clonotypes overlapped across a few donors at roughly 5.1%.

With respect to this clone: Its cognate antigen is unknown.

In the source study's methods: ImmunoSEQ yielded junction-only sequences lacking quality scores, so filtering differed. Data came from immunoSEQ multiplex PCR; TCRdb stores just in-frame clones and leaves some out. The V and J calls and clone size come from that table; D and trimming were worked out from the DNA. The table has about 1.9 million clones, 93% seen once. It was CD45RO-negative cells, positively selected for CCR7, that made up naive CD8 cells, with terminally differentiated effector memory CD45RA+ cells excluded. Within Nashville, Tennessee resided all donors, each a Caucasian adult. The V gene end was trimmed by 1 base and the J gene end by 5 bases; junction bases not matched to a gene: 6. CDR1 is LGHNA and CDR2 is YNFKEQ in the germline V gene. The CDR3 length is 15 residues.

This TCR came from a man in his late teens or twenties in good health. Some clones in this sample may be carry-over from other donors' samples. Sequencing was performed on naive CD8+ T cells from PBMCs. This chain uses TRBV4-2 with TRBJ2-7; 9 bases match TRBD2. In nucleotides, the CDR3 is TGTGCCAGCAGCCAAGTCTCTAGCGGGAACAACGAGCAGTACTTC. Its translation: CASSQVSSGNNEQYF.